A selection of T cell receptor beta chains follows, all from one sample in a study of blood T cell repertoires in COVID-19. Clones were sequenced by immunoSEQ multiplex PCR, and TCRdb holds only the in-frame ones, with some missing. The sample yields 150,000 to 200,000 clones, 82% seen once. Sequenced input: peripheral blood. The receptors originated from a woman under 40 with acute or convalescent COVID-19. The CDR3 runs from the conserved cysteine through the conserved F or W.

j_call v_call cdr3_aa
TRBJ2-3 TRBV2 CASSESEWTVTDTQYF
TRBJ1-5 TRBV6-4 CASSDEDRGRRGNQPQHF
TRBJ2-3 TRBV6-5 CASRLERGKGTQYF
TRBJ2-7 TRBV6-5 CASSRGGQGAYEQYF
TRBJ2-3 TRBV23-1 CASTDTQYF
TRBJ1-1 TRBV25-1 CASRPNTGANTEAFF
TRBJ2-7 TRBV3-1/TRBV3-2 CASSLGQGLGEQYF
TRBJ2-7 TRBV12-3/TRBV12-4 CASSSGQRAEQYF
TRBJ1-1 TRBV5-1 CASSPWTGGGGTEAFF
TRBJ2-5 TRBV7-9 CASSLRTGGQETQYF
TRBJ1-1 TRBV19 CASRSFGMNTEAFF
TRBJ1-1 TRBV10-2 CASRQNLNTEAFF
TRBJ2-7 TRBV7-2 CASSLPGSGIYEQYF
TRBJ1-4 TRBV6-5 CATRKTGNEKLFF
TRBJ2-3 TRBV30 CAWTTSGSEDTQYF
TRBJ2-1 TRBV7-2 CASSLSLAGGGEQFF
TRBJ1-1 TRBV4-2 CASSQDVTNMNTEAFF
TRBJ1-1 TRBV12-5 CASVSPGQNTEAFF
TRBJ2-2 TRBV27 CASRLTSGNTGELFF
TRBJ2-7 TRBV12-3/TRBV12-4 CASTTTSGTLQYF
TRBJ1-2 TRBV19 CASEINYGYTF
TRBJ1-2 TRBV12-3/TRBV12-4 CASTPGRPYYTF
TRBJ2-5 TRBV5-4 CASSSGVEETQYF
TRBJ2-6 TRBV24-1 CATSDMGGSGANVLTF
TRBJ2-2 TRBV9 CASSVAAGGSGTGELFF
TRBJ2-7 TRBV10-1 CASSAGRNYEQYF
TRBJ1-2 TRBV6-1 CASSEIGRGRGYTF
TRBJ1-2 TRBV9 CASSAGQGLAYGYTF
TRBJ1-5 TRBV5-6 CASSLFSAGFDNQPQHF
TRBJ1-5 TRBV27 CASGDRGPRSNQPQHF
TRBJ2-7 TRBV2 CASGGLSYEQYF
TRBJ2-5 TRBV7-9 CASSLRDRGRETQYF
TRBJ1-1 TRBV6-5 CASRIDRGRNTEAFF
TRBJ2-7 TRBV3-1/TRBV3-2 CASSQGPGQYF
TRBJ2-5 TRBV5-4 CASSWGLQETQYF
TRBJ1-5 TRBV19 CASSMTGTANQPQHF
TRBJ1-2 TRBV28 CASSLFAGYTF
TRBJ1-4 TRBV30 CAWSVPGTWGEKLFF
TRBJ1-2 TRBV11-2 CASSFRQGYGYTF
TRBJ1-6 TRBV7-2 CASSSRSTGGISPLHF
TRBJ2-1 TRBV10-1 CASSAREAGEQFF
TRBJ2-1 TRBV7-9 CASSSAGGGENEQFF
TRBJ1-1 TRBV28 CASSRPTGGLNTEAFF
TRBJ2-7 TRBV2 CAANAGRVTSYEQYF
TRBJ2-2 TRBV4-1 CASSEELAGLNTGELFF
TRBJ2-5 TRBV7-9 CASSLIGTQYF
TRBJ1-6 TRBV28 CASSLRQGDTPLHF
TRBJ1-6 TRBV6-5 CATQRDSSSPLHF
TRBJ2-5 TRBV6-2/TRBV6-3 CASSGTRRTQYF